These T cell receptor beta chains were read from a single sample in a study of beta chain features in type 1 diabetes. Method: immunoSEQ multiplex PCR; TCRdb's copy keeps in-frame clones and lacks some. The sample includes 300,000 or so clones, 14% of them seen just once. The sample consisted of naive CD4+ T cells from blood. The receptors derive from a man between 25 and 39 years old with type 1 diabetes. Both conserved end residues are part of each CDR3. A D gene is named only where the DNA matches it firmly. The size of a clone is reported for some rows only, either as once, few or many, or as a class for expanded clones.

v_gene: TRBV5-1; j_gene: TRBJ1-1; d_gene: TRBD1; abundance: -; CDR3aa: CASSTRAGQGLSAEAFF; CDR3nt: TGCGCCAGCAGCACAAGGGCCGGACAGGGGCTTTCGGCTGAAGCTTTCTTT
v_gene: TRBV28; j_gene: TRBJ1-4; d_gene: -; abundance: few; CDR3aa: CASRRQGSEKLFF; CDR3nt: TGTGCCAGCAGACGGCAGGGGAGCGAAAAACTGTTTTTT
v_gene: TRBV18; j_gene: TRBJ1-5; d_gene: TRBD1; abundance: -; CDR3aa: CASSPQTGNQPQHF; CDR3nt: TGTGCCAGCTCACCACAGACAGGGAATCAGCCCCAGCATTTT
v_gene: TRBV15; j_gene: TRBJ2-7; d_gene: TRBD1; abundance: many; CDR3aa: CATSRPLGQGRSYEQYF; CDR3nt: TGTGCCACCAGCAGACCTCTCGGACAGGGAAGGTCCTACGAGCAGTACTTC
v_gene: TRBV5-1; j_gene: TRBJ2-7; d_gene: -; abundance: few; CDR3aa: CASSLGSYYEQYF; CDR3nt: TGCGCCAGCAGCTTGGGAAGCTACTACGAGCAGTACTTC
v_gene: TRBV4-3; j_gene: TRBJ2-2; d_gene: TRBD1; abundance: -; CDR3aa: CASSQKPGGNGELFF; CDR3nt: TGCGCCAGCAGCCAAAAGCCAGGGGGCAACGGGGAGCTGTTTTTT
v_gene: TRBV10-3; j_gene: TRBJ2-7; d_gene: TRBD2; abundance: -; CDR3aa: CAISEPGGTTYEQYF; CDR3nt: TGTGCCATCAGTGAGCCGGGGGGGACGACCTACGAGCAGTACTTC
v_gene: TRBV19; j_gene: TRBJ1-2; d_gene: -; abundance: few; CDR3aa: CASKTGTTLTGYTF; CDR3nt: TGTGCCAGTAAAACCGGGACAACCCTCACGGGCTACACCTTC
v_gene: TRBV7-3; j_gene: TRBJ2-7; d_gene: -; abundance: few; CDR3aa: CASSRTADPSYEQYF; CDR3nt: TGTGCCAGCAGCCGGACAGCGGACCCCTCCTACGAGCAGTACTTC
v_gene: TRBV11-3; j_gene: TRBJ2-3; d_gene: -; abundance: few; CDR3aa: CASKLAGTDTQYF; CDR3nt: TGTGCCAGCAAACTAGCTGGCACAGATACGCAGTATTTT
v_gene: TRBV5-1; j_gene: TRBJ2-6; d_gene: -; abundance: few; CDR3aa: CASSSRGSGANVLTF; CDR3nt: TGCGCCAGCAGCTCAAGGGGGTCTGGGGCCAACGTCCTGACTTTC
v_gene: TRBV5-4; j_gene: TRBJ2-3; d_gene: -; abundance: once; CDR3aa: CASSLARGASPDTQYF; CDR3nt: TGTGCCAGCAGCTTGGCCAGGGGGGCTTCTCCAGATACGCAGTATTTT
v_gene: TRBV5-4; j_gene: TRBJ2-7; d_gene: TRBD2; abundance: -; CDR3aa: CASSLGLASGNEQYF; CDR3nt: TGTGCCAGCAGCTTGGGACTAGCGAGTGGAAACGAGCAGTACTTC
v_gene: TRBV7-9; j_gene: TRBJ2-7; d_gene: TRBD1; abundance: -; CDR3aa: CASSLVPRTGLNEQYF; CDR3nt: TGTGCCAGCAGCTTAGTCCCCAGGACAGGCTTAAACGAGCAGTACTTC
v_gene: TRBV9; j_gene: TRBJ1-1; d_gene: TRBD1; abundance: few; CDR3aa: CASSPPTGLVLTEAFF; CDR3nt: TGTGCCAGCAGTCCTCCGACAGGGTTGGTTCTCACTGAAGCTTTCTTT
v_gene: TRBV5-1; j_gene: TRBJ2-2; d_gene: TRBD1; abundance: -; CDR3aa: CASSPQGTGELFF; CDR3nt: TGCGCCAGCAGTCCACAGGGGACCGGGGAGCTGTTTTTT
v_gene: TRBV7-9; j_gene: TRBJ2-7; d_gene: -; abundance: -; CDR3aa: CASSLASGYLYEQYF; CDR3nt: TGTGCCAGCAGCTTAGCGTCAGGGTACCTCTACGAGCAGTACTTC
v_gene: TRBV28; j_gene: TRBJ2-5; d_gene: TRBD2; abundance: -; CDR3aa: CATLTGRLETQYF; CDR3nt: TGTGCCACCCTAACCGGGAGGTTAGAGACCCAGTACTTC
v_gene: TRBV30; j_gene: TRBJ2-5; d_gene: -; abundance: few; CDR3aa: CAWTSGRVGRETQYF; CDR3nt: TGTGCCTGGACATCCGGCAGGGTGGGAAGGGAGACCCAGTACTTC
v_gene: TRBV9; j_gene: TRBJ2-1; d_gene: -; abundance: few; CDR3aa: CASSVAPSSYNEQFF; CDR3nt: TGTGCCAGCAGCGTAGCTCCTAGCTCCTACAATGAGCAGTTCTTC
v_gene: TRBV15; j_gene: TRBJ1-1; d_gene: TRBD1; abundance: -; CDR3aa: CATSRSLSSGGSAFF; CDR3nt: TGTGCCACCAGCCGATCACTTTCTTCAGGGGGGTCGGCTTTCTTT
v_gene: TRBV6-6; j_gene: TRBJ1-1; d_gene: TRBD1; abundance: -; CDR3aa: CASSRTGGGTEAFF; CDR3nt: TGTGCCAGCAGTCGTACAGGGGGCGGCACTGAAGCTTTCTTT
v_gene: TRBV28; j_gene: TRBJ2-7; d_gene: -; abundance: -; CDR3aa: CASSFLRRIYEQYF; CDR3nt: TGTGCCAGCAGTTTTCTGCGGCGGATCTACGAGCAGTACTTC
v_gene: TRBV11-2; j_gene: TRBJ2-1; d_gene: -; abundance: -; CDR3aa: CASTSDRGYNEQFF; CDR3nt: TGTGCCAGTACCTCAGATCGGGGTTACAATGAGCAGTTCTTC
v_gene: TRBV2; j_gene: TRBJ2-7; d_gene: TRBD2; abundance: -; CDR3aa: CAISGLAGGFKSYEQYF; CDR3nt: TGTGCCATCTCTGGACTAGCGGGAGGCTTCAAATCCTACGAGCAGTACTTC
v_gene: TRBV18; j_gene: TRBJ1-5; d_gene: -; abundance: -; CDR3aa: CASSPTDTSNQPQHF; CDR3nt: TGTGCCAGCTCACCAACGGACACCTCGAATCAGCCCCAGCATTTT
v_gene: TRBV9; j_gene: TRBJ1-1; d_gene: -; abundance: few; CDR3aa: CASSVDHQGWKAFF; CDR3nt: TGTGCCAGCAGCGTAGATCATCAGGGCTGGAAAGCTTTCTTT
v_gene: TRBV5-1; j_gene: TRBJ2-1; d_gene: TRBD1; abundance: -; CDR3aa: CASSFGTANEQFF; CDR3nt: TGCGCCAGCAGCTTCGGGACAGCGAATGAGCAGTTCTTC
v_gene: TRBV18; j_gene: TRBJ1-2; d_gene: -; abundance: few; CDR3aa: CASSLDSDYGYTF; CDR3nt: TGTGCCAGCTCACTGGACAGCGACTATGGCTACACCTTC
v_gene: TRBV7-8; j_gene: TRBJ2-2; d_gene: -; abundance: few; CDR3aa: CASKRNTGELFF; CDR3nt: TGTGCCAGCAAGAGGAACACCGGGGAGCTGTTTTTT
v_gene: TRBV11-2; j_gene: TRBJ2-3; d_gene: TRBD2; abundance: few; CDR3aa: CASSEGGLAGADTQYF; CDR3nt: TGTGCCAGCAGCGAAGGCGGACTAGCGGGAGCGGATACGCAGTATTTT
v_gene: TRBV29-1; j_gene: TRBJ1-1; d_gene: TRBD1; abundance: few; CDR3aa: CSSGTGLLGTEAFF; CDR3nt: TGCAGCTCCGGGACAGGGTTGTTAGGCACTGAAGCTTTCTTT
v_gene: TRBV5-1; j_gene: TRBJ2-5; d_gene: -; abundance: few; CDR3aa: CASSLGVVKETQYF; CDR3nt: TGCGCCAGCAGCTTGGGAGTAGTAAAAGAGACCCAGTACTTC
v_gene: TRBV7-2; j_gene: TRBJ2-4; d_gene: -; abundance: few; CDR3aa: CASTFDVDSAKNIQYF; CDR3nt: TGTGCCAGCACATTCGACGTCGACAGTGCCAAAAACATTCAGTACTTC
v_gene: TRBV14; j_gene: TRBJ2-7; d_gene: -; abundance: -; CDR3aa: CASSKSGLYYEQYF; CDR3nt: TGTGCCAGCAGCAAGTCCGGACTATACTACGAGCAGTACTTC
v_gene: TRBV5-1; j_gene: TRBJ1-1; d_gene: TRBD1; abundance: few; CDR3aa: CASSLEGTGRDTEAFF; CDR3nt: TGCGCCAGCAGCTTGGAGGGGACAGGTCGTGACACTGAAGCTTTCTTT
v_gene: TRBV5-4; j_gene: TRBJ1-2; d_gene: -; abundance: -; CDR3aa: CASSLDHYYGYTF; CDR3nt: TGTGCCAGCAGCTTGGATCATTACTATGGCTACACCTTC
v_gene: TRBV29-1; j_gene: TRBJ1-3; d_gene: TRBD1; abundance: -; CDR3aa: CSAVGDRGAGNTIYF; CDR3nt: TGCAGCGCTGTAGGGGACAGGGGCGCTGGAAACACCATATATTTT
v_gene: TRBV15; j_gene: TRBJ2-5; d_gene: -; abundance: -; CDR3aa: CATSSRFQETQYF; CDR3nt: TGTGCCACCAGCAGCAGATTCCAAGAGACCCAGTACTTC
v_gene: TRBV2; j_gene: TRBJ2-4; d_gene: -; abundance: few; CDR3aa: CASRPSLAKNIQYF; CDR3nt: TGTGCCAGCAGGCCCTCACTGGCCAAAAACATTCAGTACTTC
v_gene: TRBV5-1; j_gene: TRBJ2-3; d_gene: TRBD1; abundance: -; CDR3aa: CASSQGQDTDTQYF; CDR3nt: TGCGCCAGCAGTCAGGGACAGGACACAGATACGCAGTATTTT